This entry is about one T cell receptor (beta chain). Its cognate antigen has yet to be identified. The sample holds no much larger clone one base away, and base qualities are not on file. Libraries were constructed by the immunoSEQ multiplex PCR assay. For the multiplex PCR, a mixture combining 60 forward primers for TCR Vbeta segments and 13 reverse primers for TCR Jbeta segments was used. The CDR3 region of rearranged TCR beta genes was amplified from genomic DNA by a multiplex PCR assay. On the Illumina HiSeq System, the amplified TCR beta libraries were sequenced as 87-base-pair reads. In the original analysis: A later analysis counted about 80 million unique TCR beta chains across the 600 to 850 repertoires, and approximately 11 million of these chains were shared by at least two donors. To remove PCR and sequencing errors, raw reads were error-corrected and collapsed into unique sequences using a nearest-neighbor algorithm that merged closely related sequences. To assign V, D and J gene segments, CDR3 sequences were aligned to IMGT reference sequences. For a sequence to be retained, a match of at least six nucleotides to both a V gene segment and a J gene segment was required. Rearrangements were called productive when the CDR3 lacked stop codons and stayed in frame with V and J; all others were non-productive. CDR3 was defined by IMGT convention, running from the second conserved V-encoded cysteine to the conserved J-encoded phenylalanine. The earlier analysis of a few hundred of the donors excluded any sequence lacking an unambiguous match to a single V gene segment. In an earlier analysis of almost 600 of the donors, a V segment was called functional when productive rearrangements were above 56.7%, and segregating when the standard deviation between donors exceeded 5%. A statistical classification framework was developed to diagnose cytomegalovirus status using the catalog of TCR beta chain sequences. In a later analysis, TCR nucleotide sequences were compared against IMGT/GENE-DB human TR gene sequences so that V and J genes could be assigned. In a later analysis, CDR3 sequences and most-parsimonious VDJ recombination scenarios were assigned using the TCRdist pipeline. In a later analysis, each TCR beta chain was defined by its CDR3 amino acid sequence together with its V-gene family, and reads without a unique V-gene family were excluded. To address suspected cross-contamination and a sequencing artifact, a later analysis removed some 620 highly shared, low-generation-probability nucleotide sequences. A later analysis calculated a clonal expansion index for each public chain from normalized within-repertoire ranks of inferred template counts. In a later analysis, generation probabilities were computed with a VDJ recombination model fitted to out-of-frame rearrangements, and the resulting probabilities were checked against IGoR. A later analysis scored TCR-TCR, TCR-HLA and TCR-CMV co-occurrence with hypergeometric tests, applying a repertoire-size bias correction to TCR pairs. In a later analysis, false discovery rates were estimated by permuting HLA or CMV assignments 20 times. In a later analysis, co-occurring TCRs were grouped with DBSCAN, and TCRdist sequence similarity was added when clustering was performed within HLA-allele-positive subsets. Repertoires with fewer than 30,000 or more than 120,000 public chains were left out of co-occurrence clustering, as were about 5 repertoires with anomalous nucleotide sharing. TCRdb took this table from immuneACCESS and kept in-frame rearrangements with V and J called. Such tables lack part of the clones; where checked against another copy, unresolved V genes explain under half of the gap, and the rest is unexplained. Clone size and the V and J calls come from that table; the DNA yielded D and trimming. The sample table contains under 250,000 clones; only one count was recorded for around four fifths of them. The ten largest make up 3.8% of the sample.

The cohort comprised more than 550 healthy bone marrow donors. At the time of sampling, every cohort member was nominally healthy, though immune exposures that went unrecorded were likely present. The donor was CMV seronegative and was included in the group of 352 seronegative cohort members. A peripheral blood sample was collected from each donor, and TCR beta sequencing was performed on peripheral blood mononuclear cells. The Qiagen DNeasy Blood Extraction Kit was used to extract genomic DNA from the blood cell samples. V and J are truncated by 5 bases and 1 base respectively, leaving an intervening sequence of 15 bases. The germline V gene encodes CDR1 SEHNR and CDR2 FQNEAQ (reference sequence). From cysteine to phenylalanine, the CDR3 is 15 amino acids long. Only the CDR3 region is kept as DNA, spanning 45 bases read in frame from base 1. The record originates from a study of cytomegalovirus exposure and HLA in healthy donors (dated by TCRdb to about 2017). A note on the overall study: In an earlier analysis of about 560 of the donors, 250 to 350 Gb of sequence data and 100 million or so unique TCR beta sequences from about 179 million T cells were reported. An early release covering roughly 640 HLA-typed donors comprised roughly 300 gigabases of sequencing data and some 79 million unique TCR sequences. Among the roughly 400 genotyped donors, 75% to 90% belonged to the genetic ancestry cluster associated with self-reported Caucasian donors. The study aimed to test whether signatures of past pathogen exposure could be identified by cataloging public T cell receptors. The study profiled the T cell repertoires of 500 to 800 subjects by immunosequencing and related them to cytomegalovirus serostatus. Besides the first cohort of under 700 subjects, a separate validation cohort made up of roughly 120 different subjects was used. High-throughput TCR immunosequencing, statistical association of individual TCRs with disease status, and machine learning were combined to predict cytomegalovirus infection status. A later analysis re-examined previously published TCR beta repertoires from around 670 donors and added high-resolution HLA genotyping to investigate patterns of TCR occurrence. Rather than drawing on any new phenotypic data, the later analysis identified candidate immune exposures from TCR beta sequences and the way those sequences occurred across donors. In an earlier analysis of around 540 of the donors, high-throughput TCR beta sequencing was used to judge whether each TCR beta V gene segment behaved as functional or pseudogenic. Donor age, sex, ethnicity and CMV serostatus were collected together with the repertoire data. A later genetic analysis took genome-wide SNP genotypes for about 65% of the roughly 670 donors and used that subset as a discovery cohort. All discovery cohort repertoires had been generated using a single sequencing platform. HLA typing covered class I and class II loci at four-digit resolution. The number of typed donors differed by locus: about 629-640 for A, B, C, DRB1 and DQB1; approximately 530 for DQA1; 600 to 610 for DPA1; and some 470 for DPB1. A few DR-DQ haplotypes were treated as single units for association and clustering because of strong linkage in the cohort. Among roughly 370 genotyped donors of the cohort, an average of roughly 240,000 unique TCR beta nucleotide sequences were sequenced per donor, roughly 18% of them non-productive.

The full study reports these points: A further reported finding was that TCR beta sequences accurately predicted the HLA-A and HLA-B alleles for most subjects in the first cohort. An association between a missense DCLRE1C variant and V-gene and J-gene trimming of TCR beta chains was found in a later genetic analysis and replicated in an independent cohort. A cluster of highly shared sequence variants was judged likely to be a technical artifact of the sequencing pipeline. Because counts were too low, seventeen rarely observed V segments, including chromosome 9 orphons, were left out of the earlier analysis of 500 to 650 of the donors. Some IMGT-functional V segments, including TRBV6-2 and TRBV6-3, could not be told apart with the 87-base-pair reads, so those segments were excluded. A few of the identified cytomegalovirus-associated TCR beta chains were confirmed in vitro to be specific for cytomegalovirus antigens. For the cohort, immune exposure information was limited to CMV serostatus. In both the original and validation cohorts, the classifier was reported to diagnose cytomegalovirus status with high specificity and sensitivity. Because HLA typing was unavailable for some donors at each locus, only the typed subset was used in association tests. In a later genetic analysis, fewer N-insertions in productive TCRs were reported among donors in an Asian-associated ancestry cluster than the roughly 700-donor mean. The study listed 164 TCR beta chains as associated with cytomegalovirus. Correlated functional status among segregating V segments might be attributable to linkage disequilibrium, but an unknown experimental factor could not be ruled out. In a later analysis, several top co-occurrence clusters were reported to appear linked to parvovirus B19, influenza, CMV and Epstein-Barr virus. Sequencing depth was assumed to be roughly uniform across donors in the presence/absence analyses, though that assumption may not hold. A later analysis found that TCR association rates varied across HLA loci, with DRB1 alleles showing the most associated TCRs and HLA-C alleles the fewest. In a later analysis, HLA-associated TCR beta chains were found to be more clonally expanded and to have lower generation probabilities than equally common non-associated chains. In an earlier analysis of some 640 of the donors, most TCR beta V segments were observed in productive rearrangements about 90% or about 30% of the time, broadly matching IMGT annotations. When HLA alleles, especially DR and DQ, strongly co-occurred, TCR associations were difficult to assign to individual alleles. The authors suggested that the approach could potentially be extended to other disease states and immunological phenotypes. This cohort had only TCR beta chains sequenced, and the lack of alpha or paired-chain data limited which features could be detected. A later analysis found that most CMV-associated TCR beta chains appeared HLA-restricted, with HLA associations seemingly driven largely by CMV exposure. Across donors, most TCR sequences were observed very rarely, whereas some public TCRs were present in many individuals. Specific HLA alleles were associated with 15,000 to 20,000 TCR beta sequences at a false discovery rate of 0.05 in a later analysis.

Material for sequencing was PBMCs. This receptor chain uses TRBV7-9 and TRBJ2-7; the D gene is perhaps TRBD2, on 6 matching bases. The sequence was obtained from a male donor in good health and CMV-seronegative. The nucleotides read TGTGCCAGCAGCGGATATCGTAGCGGTTCCTACGAGCAGTACTTC. Translated, it reads CASSGYRSGSYEQYF. Supplemented by the reference TRBV7-9 and TRBJ2-7 proteins around the CDR3, the complete variable domain is DTGVSQNPRHKITKRGQNVTFRCDPISEHNRLYWYRQTLGQGPEFLTYFQNEAQLEKSRLLSDRFSAERPKGSFSTLEIQRTEQGDSAMYLCASSGYRSGSYEQYFGPGTRLTVT.